The clone carrying this T cell receptor (beta chain) has only a few counts. This entry is derived from a study of blood T cell repertoires in COVID-19. Study context: Sample material is recorded as cDNA or gDNA derived from T cells, B-cell-depleted T cells, or PBMCs.

Enrolment of Seattle patients took place during active infection, and they were followed longitudinally. The CDR3 has 17 amino acids. The germline CDR1 and CDR2 sequences are KGHSH and LQKENI. Trimming cost V 2 bases and J 1 base, with 15 bases left between them. Using immunoSEQ multiplex PCR, the repertoire was profiled, and TCRdb retains in-frame clones only, with some absent. The sample consists of around 140,000 clones, about 89% of them appearing once. The receptor was isolated from a woman aged 70 to 79 with COVID-19, enrolled during active disease. Source material: peripheral blood. J is TRBJ1-3 and V is TRBV18; weak D call: TRBD1 (6 bases). CDR3 loop: CASSPSPYRASGNTIYF. The CDR3 DNA reads as TGTGCCAGCTCACCATCCCCGTACAGGGCGTCTGGAAACACCATATATTTT.